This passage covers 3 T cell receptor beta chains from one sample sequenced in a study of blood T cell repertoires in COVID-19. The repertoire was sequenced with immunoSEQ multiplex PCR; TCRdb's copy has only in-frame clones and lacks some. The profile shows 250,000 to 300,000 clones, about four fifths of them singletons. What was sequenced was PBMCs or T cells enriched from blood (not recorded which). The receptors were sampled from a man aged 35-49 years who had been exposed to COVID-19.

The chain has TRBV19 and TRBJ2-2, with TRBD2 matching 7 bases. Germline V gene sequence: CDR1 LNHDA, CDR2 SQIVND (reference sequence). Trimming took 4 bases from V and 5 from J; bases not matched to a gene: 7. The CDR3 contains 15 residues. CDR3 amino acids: CASSRAGSGTGELFF. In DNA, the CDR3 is TGTGCCAGTAGTAGAGCGGGGTCTGGGACCGGGGAGCTGTTTTTT.

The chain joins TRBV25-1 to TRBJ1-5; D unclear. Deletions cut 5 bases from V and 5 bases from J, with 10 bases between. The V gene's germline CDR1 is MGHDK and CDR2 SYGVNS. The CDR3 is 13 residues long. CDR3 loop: CASSWQGDQPQHF. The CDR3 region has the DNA TGTGCCAGCAGTTGGCAAGGAGATCAGCCCCAGCATTTT.

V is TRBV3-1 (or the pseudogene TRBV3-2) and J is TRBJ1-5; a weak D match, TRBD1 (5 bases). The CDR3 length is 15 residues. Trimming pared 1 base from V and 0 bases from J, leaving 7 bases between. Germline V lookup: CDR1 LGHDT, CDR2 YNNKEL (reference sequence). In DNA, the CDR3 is TGTGCCAGCAGCCAAGTAGGGGATAGCAATCAGCCCCAGCATTTT. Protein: CASSQVGDSNQPQHF.